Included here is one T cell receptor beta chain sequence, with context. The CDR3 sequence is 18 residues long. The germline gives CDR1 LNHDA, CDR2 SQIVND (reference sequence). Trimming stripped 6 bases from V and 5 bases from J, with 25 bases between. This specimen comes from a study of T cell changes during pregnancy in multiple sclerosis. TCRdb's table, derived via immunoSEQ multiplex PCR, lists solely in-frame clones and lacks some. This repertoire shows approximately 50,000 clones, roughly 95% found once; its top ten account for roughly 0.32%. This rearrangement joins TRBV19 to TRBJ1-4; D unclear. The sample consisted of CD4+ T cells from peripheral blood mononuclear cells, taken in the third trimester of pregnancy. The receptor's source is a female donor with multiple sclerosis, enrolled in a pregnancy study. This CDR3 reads CASRRDATPGVPNEKLFF. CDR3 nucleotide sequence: TGTGCCAGTAGACGAGACGCCACCCCCGGAGTCCCGAATGAAAAACTGTTTTTT.